This TCR beta chain originates from a study of long-term antiretroviral therapy in people with HIV. The study's findings and limits: Blood in the study was drawn between the mid-2000s and the late 2010s, possibly under older ART regimens, which may be less effective than current ones. HIV repertoires had narrower CDR3 length ranges than controls.

This was the immunoSEQ v3.0 assay at survey level. Here immunoSEQ multiplex PCR was the method, and the copy in TCRdb shows in-frame clones only, minus some. This table holds roughly 29,000 clones, more than 90% found once. This CDR3 is 12 amino acids long. Germline CDR1 and CDR2: LNHDA and SQIVND (reference sequence). The V end lost 1 base, the J end lost 5 bases, and 6 bases lay between the germline ends. Comments on this clone: Its antigen is currently unknown.

Material: unsorted PBMCs, obtained 6 to 6.5 years after starting antiretroviral therapy. The rearrangement uses TRBV19 and TRBJ2-7; D is ambiguous. This TCR was sampled from a man aged 25-45 years with HIV. This CDR3 reads CASSIGADEQYF. CDR3 nucleotide sequence: TGTGCCAGTAGTATAGGGGCAGACGAGCAGTACTTC.